Listed below are T cell receptor beta chains from one sample, sequenced in a study of CD8+ T cells in alopecia areata. TCRdb's table, derived via immunoSEQ multiplex PCR, lists solely in-frame clones and lacks some. The sample records about 190,000 clones, 45% to 75% being singletons. The specimen comprised CD4+ T cells sorted from blood, sampled at week 4, from a patient treated with tofacitinib. These receptors originate from a human donor with alopecia areata. Each CDR3 is given with its conserved first and last residue. The D gene is left open where the match is weak. The size field is filled for only some rows; it gives once, few, many or a size class.

V gene: TRBV23-1; J gene: TRBJ2-7; D gene: -; clone size: few; CDR3 DNA: TGCGCCAGCAGCGCCGAGGGCCCAGCGGGTGAGCAGTACTTC; CDR3 protein: CASSAEGPAGEQYF
V gene: TRBV29-1; J gene: TRBJ1-1; D gene: -; clone size: -; CDR3 DNA: TGCAGCGTTGGACCCACTACCACTGAAGCTTTCTTT; CDR3 protein: CSVGPTTTEAFF
V gene: TRBV19; J gene: TRBJ2-1; D gene: TRBD2; clone size: once; CDR3 DNA: TGTGCCAGTAGAAGGACTAGCGGGAGGGTGGAGCAGTTCTTC; CDR3 protein: CASRRTSGRVEQFF
V gene: TRBV5-1; J gene: TRBJ2-2; D gene: -; clone size: -; CDR3 DNA: TGCGCCAGCAGCTCTGACAGGTCCGGGGAGCTGTTTTTT; CDR3 protein: CASSSDRSGELFF
V gene: TRBV29-1; J gene: TRBJ1-1; D gene: -; clone size: once; CDR3 DNA: TGCAGCGTTGCTCTGGCAAGGGACACTGAAGCTTTCTTT; CDR3 protein: CSVALARDTEAFF
V gene: TRBV4-2; J gene: TRBJ1-5; D gene: -; clone size: -; CDR3 DNA: TGTGCCAGCAGCCAAGATACTTTAAGGGCTGCCCATCAGCCCCAGCATTTT; CDR3 protein: CASSQDTLRAAHQPQHF
V gene: TRBV7-2; J gene: TRBJ2-5; D gene: TRBD2; clone size: few; CDR3 DNA: TGTGCCAGCAGCTTAGTAGCGGGAGGGCCTGTGACCCAGTACTTC; CDR3 protein: CASSLVAGGPVTQYF
V gene: TRBV4-3; J gene: TRBJ2-1; D gene: TRBD1; clone size: -; CDR3 DNA: TGCGCCAGCAGCCCGGGACAGGGGTTGCATGAGCAGTTCTTC; CDR3 protein: CASSPGQGLHEQFF
V gene: TRBV27; J gene: TRBJ1-1; D gene: -; clone size: -; CDR3 DNA: TGTGCCAGCCGTGGATGGGGGGCGAACACTGAAGCTTTCTTT; CDR3 protein: CASRGWGANTEAFF
V gene: TRBV27; J gene: TRBJ2-3; D gene: -; clone size: -; CDR3 DNA: TGTGCCAGCAGTTCCTGGACTACCACAGATACGCAGTATTTT; CDR3 protein: CASSSWTTTDTQYF
V gene: TRBV5-6; J gene: TRBJ1-3; D gene: -; clone size: once; CDR3 DNA: TGTGCCAGCAGCTTGTACGGTTTTGGAAACACCATATATTTT; CDR3 protein: CASSLYGFGNTIYF
V gene: TRBV7-2; J gene: TRBJ2-3; D gene: -; clone size: -; CDR3 DNA: TGTGCCAGCAGCTCGCTTGTCGCCCCCACAGATACGCAGTATTTT; CDR3 protein: CASSSLVAPTDTQYF
V gene: TRBV29-1; J gene: TRBJ2-7; D gene: TRBD1; clone size: -; CDR3 DNA: TGCAGCGTTGGAGGACAGGGGACCTACGAGCAGTACTTC; CDR3 protein: CSVGGQGTYEQYF
V gene: TRBV5-1; J gene: TRBJ1-1; D gene: TRBD1; clone size: few; CDR3 DNA: TGCGCCAGCAAGGGGACAGCGCACACTGAAGCTTTCTTT; CDR3 protein: CASKGTAHTEAFF
V gene: TRBV30; J gene: TRBJ2-7; D gene: -; clone size: -; CDR3 DNA: TGTGCCTGGATTCCACGGGACAAGGGGTGGTCCGAGCAGTACTTC; CDR3 protein: CAWIPRDKGWSEQYF
V gene: TRBV30; J gene: TRBJ2-7; D gene: -; clone size: -; CDR3 DNA: TGTGCCTGGAGTAAATGGACCGAGCAGTACTTC; CDR3 protein: CAWSKWTEQYF
V gene: TRBV30; J gene: TRBJ2-1; D gene: TRBD1; clone size: -; CDR3 DNA: TGTGCCTGGAAGCGGACAGGGAGGCATGAGCAGTTCTTC; CDR3 protein: CAWKRTGRHEQFF
V gene: TRBV4-1; J gene: TRBJ2-7; D gene: TRBD1; clone size: -; CDR3 DNA: TGCGCCAGCAGCCAAGATAACACAATAGGACAGGGAAGGTACGAGCAGTACTTC; CDR3 protein: CASSQDNTIGQGRYEQYF
V gene: TRBV30; J gene: TRBJ2-7; D gene: -; clone size: few; CDR3 DNA: TGTGCCTCCCGGGGACGATCATCCTACGAGCAGTACTTC; CDR3 protein: CASRGRSSYEQYF
V gene: TRBV29-1; J gene: TRBJ1-1; D gene: -; clone size: -; CDR3 DNA: TGCAGCGTTGGGTTATGGGGGCGCGGAGGGGCTGAAGCTTTCTTT; CDR3 protein: CSVGLWGRGGAEAFF
V gene: TRBV20-1; J gene: TRBJ1-2; D gene: -; clone size: -; CDR3 DNA: TGCAGTGCTTTCGAAAGGGGCTACACCTTC; CDR3 protein: CSAFERGYTF
V gene: TRBV29-1; J gene: TRBJ1-5; D gene: -; clone size: -; CDR3 DNA: TGCAGCGTCGGAGGAGGACTTAGCAATCAGCCCCAGCATTTT; CDR3 protein: CSVGGGLSNQPQHF
V gene: TRBV25-1; J gene: TRBJ2-2; D gene: -; clone size: -; CDR3 DNA: TGTGCCAGCAGTACAAAGACCGGGGAGCTGTTTTTT; CDR3 protein: CASSTKTGELFF
V gene: TRBV6-1; J gene: TRBJ1-5; D gene: TRBD1; clone size: -; CDR3 DNA: TGTGCCAGCAGGCTAACAGGGGCCCCGAATCAGCCCCAGCATTTT; CDR3 protein: CASRLTGAPNQPQHF
V gene: TRBV7-2; J gene: TRBJ2-1; D gene: -; clone size: -; CDR3 DNA: TGTGCCAGCAGCTTGAGCGGACACGAGCAGTTCTTC; CDR3 protein: CASSLSGHEQFF
V gene: TRBV19; J gene: TRBJ2-7; D gene: -; clone size: -; CDR3 DNA: TGTGCCAGTCACTCCTTGACCGGTGGGAAGTACTTC; CDR3 protein: CASHSLTGGKYF
V gene: TRBV20-1; J gene: TRBJ2-1; D gene: -; clone size: once; CDR3 DNA: TGCAGTGCTCCGGGGGGACATCTGTTCTTC; CDR3 protein: CSAPGGHLFF